This paragraph covers one T cell receptor (beta chain) sequence. The source of the sample is a study of blood T cell repertoires in COVID-19. Study at large: Donors in the United States, Italy and Spain gave samples during acute or convalescent COVID-19. PBMCs, B-cell-depleted T cells, or T cells provided the cDNA or gDNA that made up the material.

The CDR3 loop spans 16 amino acids. The V segment lost 6 bases and the J segment 4 bases; nucleotides outside the gene matches: 6. Germline values: CDR1 SNHLY, CDR2 FYNNEI. In the source study's methods: Amplified reference gene primers provided the basis for estimating nucleated cell counts. Produced via immunoSEQ multiplex PCR; TCRdb's table is partial and in-frame only. V and J calls and clone size are as listed in that table; D and trimming were resolved from the DNA. The table has around 100,000 clones, roughly 90% seen once; the top ten hold around 2.1%. The sequence came from a man aged 50 to 59 with active COVID-19. The chain is built from TRBV2 and TRBJ2-3; TRBD2 matches at 14 bases. Sequenced material: peripheral blood. This CDR3 reads CASRARLAGGADTQYF. The CDR3 region has the DNA TGTGCCAGCAGGGCAAGACTAGCGGGAGGGGCAGATACGCAGTATTTT.